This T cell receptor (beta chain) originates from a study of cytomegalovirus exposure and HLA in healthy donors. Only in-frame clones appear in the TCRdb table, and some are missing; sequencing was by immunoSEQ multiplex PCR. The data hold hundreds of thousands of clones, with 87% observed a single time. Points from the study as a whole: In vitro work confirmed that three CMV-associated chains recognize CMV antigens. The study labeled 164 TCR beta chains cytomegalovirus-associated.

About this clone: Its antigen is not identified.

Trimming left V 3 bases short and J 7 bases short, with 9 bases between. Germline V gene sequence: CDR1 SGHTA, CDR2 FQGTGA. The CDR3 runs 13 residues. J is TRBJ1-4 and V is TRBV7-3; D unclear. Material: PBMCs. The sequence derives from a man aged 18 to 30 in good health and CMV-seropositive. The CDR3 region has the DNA TGTGCCAGCAGCTTTCAAGGCGGTGAAAAACTGTTTTTT. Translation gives CASSFQGGEKLFF.